One sample yielded the 11 T cell receptor beta chains listed below, sequenced in a study of blood T cells in healthy people across ages. The use of a sample-barcoded 5' primer and a J-beta primer mix characterized a second PCR of roughly 7 to 11 cycles. TCRdb processed the 5' RACE reads anew with MiXCR; each CDR3 protein has one entry. Of 760,000 or so distinct CDR3 sequences in the sample, 20% to 25% were seen once. The sample was also reused in another study, on T cells of mothers and their children.

Sequenced input: blood. The receptors derive from a boy aged 5-17 years in good health.

Only a few counts were recorded for this clonotype. One end of the junction fails to match germline, which may point to a read error. The chain couples TRBV14 to TRBJ2-7; perhaps TRBD1 as D (6 bases). The CDR3 has 15 amino acids. Germline assignment: CDR1 SGHDN and CDR2 FVKESK. Here the CDR3 reads CASSHADRPSYEQYF. In DNA, the CDR3 is TGCGCCAGCAGCCATGCCGACAGGCCGTCCTACGAGCAGTACTTC.

This clonotype was counted between two and nine times. The chain links TRBV29-1 to TRBJ2-7; D may be TRBD2 (5 bases). The ends were cut back, 7 bases at V and 6 bases at J, with 19 bases in the middle. The CDR3 extends over 13 amino acids. CDR1 and CDR2 from the germline V gene are SQVTM and ANQGSEA. DNA for the CDR3: TGCAGCGCCCGCCCGCTCGGGAAGGTCGAGCAGTACTTC. It is translated as CSARPLGKVEQYF.

The chain uses TRBV29-1 and TRBJ2-3; 7 bases agree with TRBD1. V lost 7 bases to trimming and J lost 6 bases; unmatched junction nucleotides: 7. CDR1 SQVTM and CDR2 ANQGSEA come from the germline V gene. The CDR3 has 12 residues. CDR3 bases: TGCAGCGCTATGACAGGGATGGATACGCAGTATTTT. As protein: CSAMTGMDTQYF.

This clonotype was counted at least ten times. The chain joins TRBV6-2 or TRBV6-3 to TRBJ2-1; no clear D gene. Germline lookup yields CDR1 MNHEY and CDR2 SVGEGT. Trimming left V 2 bases short and J 5 bases short, with 4 bases between. The length of the CDR3 is 12 residues. The CDR3 spells CASSYGDNEQFF. In DNA, the CDR3 is TGTGCCAGCAGTTACGGAGACAATGAGCAGTTCTTC.

The V gene is TRBV12-3 or TRBV12-4, the J gene TRBJ2-5; 7 nucleotides align to TRBD2. The CDR3 contains 13 residues. Losses at the gene ends were 10 bases for V and 1 base for J; bases not matched to a gene: 6. DNA for the CDR3: TGTGCCACGAAGCGGGGCGCCCAAGAGACCCAGTACTTC. Translated, it gives CATKRGAQETQYF.

V usage is TRBV7-2 and J usage is TRBJ1-3; possibly TRBD1 for D (5 bases). With 2 bases removed from V and 3 bases from J, the gap between germline ends came to 11 bases. CDR1 and CDR2 (germline): SGHTA, FQGNSA. The CDR3 totals 15 residues. The CDR3 here is CASSLQGWLGNTIYF. For the CDR3, the DNA is TGTGCCAGCAGCTTACAGGGATGGCTTGGAAACACCATATATTTT.

This clonotype was seen a handful of times. V usage is TRBV7-8 and J usage is TRBJ2-5, with TRBD2 matching over 13 bases. This CDR3 is built from 17 residues. Germline V gene sequence: CDR1 SGHVS, CDR2 FQNEAQ. With V trimmed by 4 bases and J by 5 bases, 10 bases remained unmatched. The CDR3 nucleotides read TGTGCCAGCAGCTCCGGACTAGCGGGAGCAAATGAGGAGACCCAGTACTTC. Its translation: CASSSGLAGANEETQYF.

This rearrangement joins TRBV5-6 to TRBJ1-1; tentatively, D is TRBD1 (6 bases). This CDR3 is built from 14 residues. The V gene lost 2 bases and the J gene lost 3 bases, with 11 bases spanning the gap. Per germline, CDR1 SGHDT and CDR2 YYEEEE. The CDR3 nucleotides read TGTGCCAGCAGCTTAGGGGGGCGGTACACTGAAGCTTTCTTT. This sequence encodes CASSLGGRYTEAFF.

This clonotype has only a few counts. A read error may produce the germline difference seen at one junction end. CDR3 bases: TGTGCCAGCAGACAAGGGTCCCTAGCGGGATCCTACGAGCAGTACTTC. This translates into CASRQGSLAGSYEQYF. This chain connects TRBV3-1 to TRBJ2-7; TRBD2 matches at 9 bases. This CDR3 comprises 16 residues. Germline-derived CDR1 and CDR2 are LGHDT and YNNKEL (reference sequence).

J is TRBJ1-1 and V is TRBV7-2, with a possible D match to TRBD1 (5 bases). Germline CDR1 SGHTA, CDR2 FQGNSA. The CDR3 contains 14 residues. The V gene lost 2 bases and the J gene lost 3 bases, with 10 bases spanning the gap. The CDR3 DNA is TGTGCCAGCAGCTTATTGACAGATTACACTGAAGCTTTCTTT. As protein: CASSLLTDYTEAFF.

V usage is TRBV9 and J usage is TRBJ1-2; D is ambiguous. From germline, CDR1 is SGDLS and CDR2 YYNGEE. The CDR3 contains 13 residues. The V gene lost 4 bases and the J gene lost 9 bases, with 16 bases spanning the gap. CDR3 DNA: TGTGCCAGCAGCAACCGCGTGACCTCTAGCTACACCTTC. It specifies CASSNRVTSSYTF.